A single sample is the source of the 32 T cell receptor beta chains below, sequenced in a study of blood T cell repertoires in COVID-19. The table came from immunoSEQ multiplex PCR; TCRdb's copy has only in-frame clones and leaves some out. The table shows about 160,000 clones, with roughly 80% occurring only once. Sequencing was carried out using PBMCs or T cells enriched from blood (not recorded which). These TCRs come from a woman between 40 and 55 years old with acute COVID-19.

The rearrangement joins TRBV11-2 to TRBJ2-1; the match to TRBD2 covers 9 bases. In germline, CDR1 is SGHAT, CDR2 FQNNGV. The CDR3 runs to 15 residues. Trimming took 4 bases from V and 3 from J; bases not matched to a gene: 4. Here the CDR3 DNA reads TGTGCCAGCAGCTCGGTAGCGGGGGTCTACAATGAGCAGTTCTTC. It translates to CASSSVAGVYNEQFF.

This chain links TRBV5-1 with TRBJ2-7; a possible D gene is TRBD2 (5 bases). The CDR3 spans 15 residues. The germline V and J ends were trimmed by 5 bases and 2 bases, with 17 bases remaining between them. The V gene's germline CDR1 is SGHRS and CDR2 YFSETQ. The CDR3: CASRRSGTGTYEQYF. The DNA of the CDR3 is TGCGCCAGCAGACGTTCCGGTACGGGGACCTACGAGCAGTACTTC.

The sample holds a few counts of this clone. The rearrangement uses TRBV13 and TRBJ2-1; D is undetermined. The V and J ends lost 3 bases and 0 bases respectively, with 9 bases between them. CDR1 and CDR2 from the germline V gene are PRHDT and FYEKMQ (reference sequence). The CDR3 sequence is 15 residues long. CDR3 sequence: CASSFTPSSYNEQFF. The CDR3 DNA reads TGTGCCAGCAGCTTCACGCCCAGCTCCTACAATGAGCAGTTCTTC.

The chain employs TRBV13 and TRBJ2-2; TRBD1 might be the D (5 bases). The length of the CDR3 is 17 residues. Germline CDR1 is PRHDT and CDR2 is FYEKMQ (reference sequence). Trimming took 5 bases from V and 7 from J, leaving 23 bases between them. Here the CDR3 reads CASSHPGARQGRGELFF. As DNA, the CDR3 is TGTGCCAGCAGCCATCCTGGGGCTCGTCAAGGGCGCGGGGAGCTGTTTTTT.

The chain recombines TRBV6-5 with TRBJ1-2; 8 bases are a match to TRBD1. The CDR3 is 14 amino acids. The ends lost 0 bases at V and 7 bases at J; junction bases unmatched: 4. Germline V lookup: CDR1 MNHEY, CDR2 SVGAGI. CDR3 nucleotide sequence: TGTGCCAGCAGTTACTCGATAACAGGGGGTGGCTACACCTTC. Protein: CASSYSITGGGYTF.

The V gene is TRBV7-2, the J gene TRBJ1-2, with a possible D match to TRBD1 (6 bases). V was trimmed by 2 bases and J by 4 bases, leaving 14 bases between them. The CDR3 runs 15 residues. Germline values: CDR1 SGHTA, CDR2 FQGNSA. The CDR3: CASSLYGGLGYGYTF. CDR3 DNA: TGTGCCAGCAGCTTATACGGGGGGCTCGGCTATGGCTACACCTTC.

The chain has TRBV21-1 and TRBJ2-5; the table's D gene call, TRBD2, was not cross checked with the DNA. TRBV21-1 counts as a pseudogene. The CDR3 runs to 14 residues. The CDR3 DNA reads as TGTGCCAGCAGCAAGTTGCCCGGCGGTGAGACCCAGTACTTC. Its translation is CASSKLPGGETQYF.

This clone is labeled as medium-sized. V gene TRBV12-3 or TRBV12-4 combines with J gene TRBJ1-2; D may be TRBD1 (5 bases). CDR3 length: 12 residues. With 2 bases removed from V and 7 bases from J, the gap between germline ends came to 8 bases. The CDR3 DNA follows: TGTGCCAGCAGTTTAAGACAGAGTGGCTACACCTTC. It specifies CASSLRQSGYTF.

A few counts support this clone. The V gene is TRBV6-5, the J gene TRBJ1-1, with a weak D call TRBD1 (6 bases). V dropped 5 bases and J dropped 3 bases, with 10 bases sitting between them. There are 13 residues in the CDR3. The germline CDR1 and CDR2 sequences are MNHEY and SVGAGI. The CDR3 is CASSRQVYTEAFF. The CDR3 bases are TGTGCCAGCAGTCGACAGGTATACACTGAAGCTTTCTTT.

The chain is built from TRBV11-2 and TRBJ2-3, with D possibly matching TRBD2 (6 bases). The germline V gene has CDR1 SGHAT and CDR2 FQNNGV. The CDR3 length is 15 residues. The V gene lost 3 bases and the J gene lost 2 bases, with 12 bases spanning the gap. DNA of the CDR3: TGTGCCAGCAGCTTTAGTGCGGGATTCACAGATACGCAGTATTTT. Residues: CASSFSAGFTDTQYF.

This chain joins TRBV3-1 (or the pseudogene TRBV3-2) and TRBJ1-5; 8 bases are a match to TRBD1. The CDR3 is 14 amino acids. Per the germline V gene, CDR1 is LGHDT and CDR2 is YNNKEL (reference sequence). V shed 4 bases, J shed 11 bases, and the junction held 10 bases outside the gene matches. The DNA for the CDR3 is TGTGCCAGCAGCCCCGGGACAGGACAATCGGCCCAGCATTTT. As protein: CASSPGTGQSAQHF.

This chain joins TRBV29-1 and TRBJ2-4; perhaps TRBD1 as D (6 bases). Germline lookup yields CDR1 SQVTM and CDR2 ANQGSEA. V was cut by 1 base and J by 1 base, with 17 bases left in between. The CDR3 sequence is 17 residues long. The CDR3 spells CSVEAAGVGTAKNIQYF. The CDR3 DNA reads TGCAGCGTTGAAGCGGCAGGGGTAGGCACGGCCAAAAACATTCAGTACTTC.

The V and J genes are TRBV21-1 and TRBJ2-3; TRBD1 reflects the table's D call only, with no check against the DNA. TRBV21-1 is labeled a pseudogene. This CDR3 has 17 residues. In DNA form, the CDR3 reads TGTGCCAGCAGCAAATTGGGCACCGGGACAAACACAGATACGCAGTATTTT. It yields the protein CASSKLGTGTNTDTQYF.

CDR3 in DNA: TGCAGCGCCTCGGGAGGCCAGTATGGCTACACCTTC. The encoded protein is CSASGGQYGYTF. V is TRBV29-1 and J is TRBJ1-2; D gene uncertain. This CDR3 is built from 12 residues. Deletions cut 7 bases from V and 5 bases from J, with 14 bases between. Germline V gene lookup returns CDR1 SQVTM and CDR2 ANQGSEA.

This clone was seen only a few times. The chain links TRBV14 to TRBJ1-2; D uncertain. Trimming removed 4 bases from V and 4 bases from J, with 10 bases in between. The CDR3 covers 13 residues. Germline lookup yields CDR1 SGHDN and CDR2 FVKESK. This chain's CDR3 is CASSPGYRYGYTF. The DNA of the CDR3 is TGTGCCAGCAGCCCGGGGTATCGCTATGGCTACACCTTC.

This clone was observed many times. The J gene is TRBJ2-3, the V gene TRBV5-1, with a weak D call TRBD1 (5 bases). Trimming took 1 base from V and 2 from J, leaving 8 bases between them. The CDR3 loop spans 14 amino acids. CDR1 is SGHRS, CDR2 YFSETQ, per germline. The CDR3 here is CASSLQGSTDTQYF. CDR3 DNA: TGCGCCAGCAGCTTGCAGGGTTCCACAGATACGCAGTATTTT. The whole variable domain, remainder taken from reference TRBV5-1 and TRBJ2-3, is KAGVTQTPRYLIKTRGQQVTLSCSPISGHRSVSWYQQTPGQGLQFLFEYFSETQRNKGNFPGRFSGRQFSNSRSEMNVSTLELGDSALYLCASSLQGSTDTQYFGPGTRLTVL.

V usage is TRBV6-4 and J usage is TRBJ2-1; TRBD2 is a possible D gene (5 bases). Germline V gene sequence: CDR1 MRHNA, CDR2 SNTAGT. The CDR3 loop spans 12 amino acids. V gave up 8 bases and J gave up 10 bases, with 15 bases separating them. As DNA, the CDR3 is TGTGCCAGCCCCATAGCGTGGCACGAGCAGTTCTTC. Encoded protein: CASPIAWHEQFF.

The chain uses TRBV27 and TRBJ1-4; 11 nucleotides align to TRBD1. Per germline, CDR1 MNHEY and CDR2 SMNVEV (reference sequence). Trimming at V came to 4 bases and at J to 8 bases, leaving 3 bases not matched to a gene. This CDR3 is 14 amino acids long. For the CDR3, the DNA is TGTGCCAGCAGTTCGGGACAGGGGGGGGAAAAACTGTTTTTT. Protein: CASSSGQGGEKLFF.

The rearrangement uses TRBV21-1 and TRBJ2-1; the D segment call TRBD2 is taken from the table without a DNA check. TRBV21-1 is a recognized pseudogene. This CDR3 contains 15 residues. DNA of the CDR3: TGTGCCAGCAGCAAACCGGGGGTCTCCTACAATGAGCAGTTCTTC. Translating it yields CASSKPGVSYNEQFF.

The rearrangement joins TRBV5-4 to TRBJ1-2, with D perhaps TRBD1 (6 bases). The CDR3 has 17 amino acids. Germline loops: CDR1 SGHNT, CDR2 YYREEE (reference sequence). Trimming took 4 bases from V and 7 from J, leaving 26 bases between them. The CDR3 nucleotides are TGTGCCAGCAGCCTGGACAGTACCTCCGCCACGCATAGTGGCTACACCTTC. This gives the protein CASSLDSTSATHSGYTF.

The J gene is TRBJ2-1, the V gene TRBV10-1, with TRBD1 as a possible D gene (6 bases). The germline CDR1 and CDR2 sequences are WNHNN and SYGVQD (reference sequence). This CDR3 comprises 15 residues. V lost 3 bases, J lost 7 bases, and 16 bases lay in between. Here the CDR3 reads CASSEMAGESNEQFF. The DNA of the CDR3 is TGCGCCAGCAGTGAAATGGCAGGGGAATCGAATGAGCAGTTCTTC.

The chain has TRBV10-1 and TRBJ2-4; 7 nucleotides agree with TRBD2. CDR3 length: 15 amino acids. Trimming removed 0 bases from V and 7 bases from J; junction bases left unmatched: 6. Germline values: CDR1 WNHNN, CDR2 SYGVQD (reference sequence). The DNA of the CDR3 is TGCGCCAGCAGTGAGTCGACCACCGGGGGGAACATTCAGTACTTC. It codes for CASSESTTGGNIQYF.

V usage is TRBV27 and J usage is TRBJ2-1; 8 nucleotides align to TRBD2. This CDR3 contains 14 residues. V was clipped by 4 bases and J by 7 bases; unmatched bases: 6. CDR1 and CDR2 from the germline V gene are MNHEY and SMNVEV (reference sequence). DNA for the CDR3: TGTGCCAGCAGTTATGGGACTAGGTGGAATGAGCAGTTCTTC. Encoded protein: CASSYGTRWNEQFF.

This clone was detected only once. This rearrangement joins TRBV5-5 to TRBJ2-1, with 8 bases aligning to TRBD2. This CDR3 spans 14 amino acids. J lost 1 base, V lost 4 bases, and 1 base had no gene match. Germline V gene data show CDR1 as SGHKS and CDR2 as YYEKEE (reference sequence). CDR3: CASSREGSYNEQFF. CDR3 sequence (DNA): TGTGCCAGCAGCCGGGAGGGGTCCTACAATGAGCAGTTCTTC. The full variable domain, its missing parts supplied by reference TRBV5-5 and TRBJ2-1, is DAGVTQSPTHLIKTRGQQVTLRCSPISGHKSVSWYQQVLGQGPQFIFQYYEKEERGRGNFPDRFSARQFPNYSSELNVNALLLGDSALYLCASSREGSYNEQFFGPGTRLTVL.

The rearrangement uses TRBV9 and TRBJ2-2; 9 bases fit TRBD2. The CDR3 has 13 amino acids. The V gene end was trimmed by 4 bases and the J gene end by 7 bases; junction bases not matched to a gene: 2. Germline CDR1 and CDR2: SGDLS and YYNGEE. As DNA, the CDR3 is TGTGCCAGCAGCCGCGGGGGGGACGGGGAGCTGTTTTTT. It codes for CASSRGGDGELFF.

V gene TRBV15 combines with J gene TRBJ2-2; TRBD1 agrees at 8 bases. The CDR3 extends over 13 amino acids. Germline CDR1 is LNHNV and CDR2 is YYDKDF (reference sequence). The V and J ends lost 5 bases and 5 bases, in that order; junction bases with no gene match: 1. The CDR3 here is CATSRQGTGELFF. The CDR3 DNA follows: TGTGCCACCAGCCGACAGGGGACCGGGGAGCTGTTTTTT.

CDR3 loop: CASSWGGNTEAFF. DNA for the CDR3: TGTGCCAGCAGCTGGGGAGGAAACACTGAAGCTTTCTTT. J is TRBJ1-1 and V is TRBV6-6; D ambiguous. Deletions cut 6 bases from V and 2 bases from J, with 10 bases between. CDR3 size: 13 residues. Germline loops: CDR1 MNHNY, CDR2 SVGAGI (reference sequence).

The chain combines TRBV28 with TRBJ1-2; 8 positions agree with TRBD1. Germline CDR1 and CDR2: MDHEN and SYDVKM. J was trimmed by 2 bases and V by 4 bases; bases with no gene match: 3. CDR3 length: 14 amino acids. CDR3 amino acids: CASSWPGGNYGYTF. CDR3 nucleotides: TGTGCCAGCAGTTGGCCAGGGGGCAACTATGGCTACACCTTC.

This rearrangement joins TRBV5-1 to TRBJ1-5, with D possibly matching TRBD1 (6 bases). The CDR3 loop spans 15 amino acids. CDR1 SGHRS and CDR2 YFSETQ come from the germline V gene. V shed 0 bases and J shed 3 bases, with 10 bases lying between them. CDR3 protein: CASSLDGQLNQPQHF. The CDR3 nucleotides read TGCGCCAGCAGCTTGGACGGACAGCTCAATCAGCCCCAGCATTTT.

This clone was counted only a few times. The V call is TRBV10-1, the J call TRBJ2-3; 8 positions agree with TRBD2. The CDR3 is 15 amino acids. J was trimmed by 4 bases and V by 3 bases; bases with no gene match: 6. From germline, CDR1 is WNHNN and CDR2 SYGVQD (reference sequence). This chain's CDR3 is CASSDERESPDTQYF. CDR3 DNA sequence: TGCGCCAGCAGTGATGAGCGGGAGTCTCCAGATACGCAGTATTTT.

The chain couples TRBV18 to TRBJ2-4; the match to TRBD1 covers 8 bases. CDR1 and CDR2 (germline): KGHSH, LQKENI. Trimming at V came to 3 bases and at J to 0 bases, leaving 4 bases not matched to a gene. CDR3 size: 16 residues. The CDR3 sequence is CASSPGTGAAKNIQYF. For the CDR3, the DNA is TGTGCCAGCTCACCTGGGACAGGTGCAGCCAAAAACATTCAGTACTTC.

J is TRBJ2-1 and V is TRBV7-9; TRBD2 matches 11 bases. The CDR3 length is 17 residues. Losses at the gene ends were 3 bases for V and 0 bases for J; bases not matched to a gene: 4. CDR1 SEHNR and CDR2 FQNEAQ come from the germline V gene (reference sequence). CDR3 sequence: CASSFSTSGISYNEQFF. The DNA for the CDR3 is TGTGCCAGCAGCTTCTCGACTAGCGGGATCTCCTACAATGAGCAGTTCTTC.